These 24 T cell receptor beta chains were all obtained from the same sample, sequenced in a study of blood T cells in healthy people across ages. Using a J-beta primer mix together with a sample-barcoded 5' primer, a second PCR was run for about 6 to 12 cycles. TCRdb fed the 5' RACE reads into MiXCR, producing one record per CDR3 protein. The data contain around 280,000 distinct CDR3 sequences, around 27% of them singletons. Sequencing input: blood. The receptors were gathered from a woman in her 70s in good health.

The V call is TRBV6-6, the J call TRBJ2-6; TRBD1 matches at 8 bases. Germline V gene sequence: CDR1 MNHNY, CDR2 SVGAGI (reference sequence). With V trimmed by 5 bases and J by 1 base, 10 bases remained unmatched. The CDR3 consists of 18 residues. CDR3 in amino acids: CASSDIRGLDSGANVLTF. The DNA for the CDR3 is TGTGCCAGCAGTGACATCAGGGGGCTGGATTCTGGGGCCAACGTCCTGACTTTC.

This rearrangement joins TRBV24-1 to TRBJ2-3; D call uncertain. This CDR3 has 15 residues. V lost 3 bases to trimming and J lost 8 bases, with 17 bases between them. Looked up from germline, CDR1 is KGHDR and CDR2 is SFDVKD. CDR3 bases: TGTGCCACCAGTGATACCGGACCGACCTATGGTACGCAGTATTTT. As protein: CATSDTGPTYGTQYF.

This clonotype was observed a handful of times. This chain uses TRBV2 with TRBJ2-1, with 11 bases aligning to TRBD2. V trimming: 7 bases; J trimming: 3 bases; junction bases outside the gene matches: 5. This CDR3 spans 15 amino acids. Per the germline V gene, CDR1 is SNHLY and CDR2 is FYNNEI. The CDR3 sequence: CASTPGLADYNEQFF. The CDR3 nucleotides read TGTGCCAGCACGCCGGGACTAGCGGACTACAATGAGCAGTTCTTC.

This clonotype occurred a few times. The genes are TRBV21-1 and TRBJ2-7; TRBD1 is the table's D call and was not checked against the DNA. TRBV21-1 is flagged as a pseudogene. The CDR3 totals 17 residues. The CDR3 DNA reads TGTGCCAGCAGCAAAAGAACGGGACATTTTGCTTCCTACGAGCGGTACTTC. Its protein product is CASSKRTGHFASYERYF.

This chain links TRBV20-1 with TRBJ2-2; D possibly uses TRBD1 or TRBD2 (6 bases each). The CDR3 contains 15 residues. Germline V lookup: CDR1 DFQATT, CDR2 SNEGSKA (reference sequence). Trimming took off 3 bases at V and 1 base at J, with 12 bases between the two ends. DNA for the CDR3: TGCAGTGCTAGTCTGGGGGGCGTGAACACCGGGGAGCTGTTTTTT. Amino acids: CSASLGGVNTGELFF.

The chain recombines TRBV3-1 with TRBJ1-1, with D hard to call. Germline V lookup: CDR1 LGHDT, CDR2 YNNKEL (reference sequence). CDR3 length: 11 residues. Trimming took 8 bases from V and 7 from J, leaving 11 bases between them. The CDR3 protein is CASRGKNEAFF. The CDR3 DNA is TGTGCCAGCCGAGGAAAGAATGAAGCTTTCTTT.

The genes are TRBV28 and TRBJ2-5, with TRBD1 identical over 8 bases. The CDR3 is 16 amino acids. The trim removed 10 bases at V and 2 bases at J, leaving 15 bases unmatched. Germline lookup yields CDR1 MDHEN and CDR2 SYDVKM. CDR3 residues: CAIKPRLTGDQETQYF. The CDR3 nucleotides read TGTGCCATCAAGCCTCGCCTGACAGGGGATCAAGAGACCCAGTACTTC.

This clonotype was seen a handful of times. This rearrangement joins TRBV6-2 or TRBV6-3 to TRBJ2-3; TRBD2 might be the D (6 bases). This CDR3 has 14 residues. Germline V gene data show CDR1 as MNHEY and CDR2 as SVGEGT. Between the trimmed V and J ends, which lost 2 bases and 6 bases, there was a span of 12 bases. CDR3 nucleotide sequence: TGTGCCAGCAGTTACACCGGGAGAGGGGATACGCAGTATTTT. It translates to CASSYTGRGDTQYF.

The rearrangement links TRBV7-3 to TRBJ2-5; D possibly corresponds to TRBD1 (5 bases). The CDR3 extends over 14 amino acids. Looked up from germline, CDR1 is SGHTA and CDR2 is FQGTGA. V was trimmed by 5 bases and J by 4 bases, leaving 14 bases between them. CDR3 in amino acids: CASSPTRGRETQYF. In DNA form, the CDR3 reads TGTGCCAGCAGCCCTACAAGGGGCCGAGAGACCCAGTACTTC.

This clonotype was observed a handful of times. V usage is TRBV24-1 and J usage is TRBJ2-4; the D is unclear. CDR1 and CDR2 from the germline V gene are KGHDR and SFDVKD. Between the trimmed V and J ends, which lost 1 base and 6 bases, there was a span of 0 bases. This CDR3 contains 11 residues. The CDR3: CATSDLNIQYF. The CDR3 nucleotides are TGTGCCACCAGTGATTTAAACATTCAGTACTTC.

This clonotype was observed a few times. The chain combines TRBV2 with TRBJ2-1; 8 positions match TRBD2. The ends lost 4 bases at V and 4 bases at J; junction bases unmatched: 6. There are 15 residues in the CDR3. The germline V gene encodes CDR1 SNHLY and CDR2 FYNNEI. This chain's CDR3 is CASSVLTSVYNEQFF. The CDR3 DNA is TGTGCCAGCAGTGTGCTGACTAGCGTTTACAATGAGCAGTTCTTC.

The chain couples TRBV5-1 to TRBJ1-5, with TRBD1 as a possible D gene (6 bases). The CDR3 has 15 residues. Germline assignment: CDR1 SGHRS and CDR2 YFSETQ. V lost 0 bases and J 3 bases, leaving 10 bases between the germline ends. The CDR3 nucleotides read TGCGCCAGCAGCTTGGAAGGGGGAGCCAATCAGCCCCAGCATTTT. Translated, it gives CASSLEGGANQPQHF.

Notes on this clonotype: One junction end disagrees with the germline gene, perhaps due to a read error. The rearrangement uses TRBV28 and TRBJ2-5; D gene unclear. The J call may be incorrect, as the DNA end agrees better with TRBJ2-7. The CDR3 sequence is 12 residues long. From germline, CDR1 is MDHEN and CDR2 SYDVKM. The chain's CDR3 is CAGSLMGYEQYF. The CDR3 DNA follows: TGTGCCGGCAGTTTGATGGGCTACGAGCAGTACTTC.

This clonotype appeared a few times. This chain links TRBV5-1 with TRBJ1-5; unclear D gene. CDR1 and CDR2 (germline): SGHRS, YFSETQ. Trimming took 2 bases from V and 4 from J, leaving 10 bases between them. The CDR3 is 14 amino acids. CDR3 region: CASSFGDPNQPQHF. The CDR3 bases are TGCGCCAGCAGCTTCGGGGATCCTAATCAGCCCCAGCATTTT. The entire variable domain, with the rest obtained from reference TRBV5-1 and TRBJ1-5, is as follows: KAGVTQTPRYLIKTRGQQVTLSCSPISGHRSVSWYQQTPGQGLQFLFEYFSETQRNKGNFPGRFSGRQFSNSRSEMNVSTLELGDSALYLCASSFGDPNQPQHFGDGTRLSIL.

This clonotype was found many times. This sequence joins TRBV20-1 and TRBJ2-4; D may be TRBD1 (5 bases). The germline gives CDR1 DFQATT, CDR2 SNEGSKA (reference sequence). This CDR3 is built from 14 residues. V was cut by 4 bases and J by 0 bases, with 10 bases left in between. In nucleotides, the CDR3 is TGCAGTGCTAACGACAGACTAGCCAAAAACATTCAGTACTTC. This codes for CSANDRLAKNIQYF.

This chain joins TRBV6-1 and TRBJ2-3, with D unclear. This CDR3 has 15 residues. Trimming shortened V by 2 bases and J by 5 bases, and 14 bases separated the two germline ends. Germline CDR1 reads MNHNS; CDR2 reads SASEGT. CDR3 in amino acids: CASSEWSSWIDTQYF. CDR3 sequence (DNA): TGTGCCAGCAGTGAATGGAGTAGTTGGATAGATACGCAGTATTTT.

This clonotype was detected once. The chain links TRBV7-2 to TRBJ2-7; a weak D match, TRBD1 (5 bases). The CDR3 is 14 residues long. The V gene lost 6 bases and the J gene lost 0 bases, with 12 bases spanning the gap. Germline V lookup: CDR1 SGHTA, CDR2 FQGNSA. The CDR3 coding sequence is TGTGCCAGCAGGCAGGGTCCGAGCTCCTACGAGCAGTACTTC. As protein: CASRQGPSSYEQYF.

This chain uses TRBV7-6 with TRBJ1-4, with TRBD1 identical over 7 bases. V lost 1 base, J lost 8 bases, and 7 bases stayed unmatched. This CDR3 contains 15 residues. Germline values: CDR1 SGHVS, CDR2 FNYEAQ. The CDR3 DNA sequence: TGTGCCAGCAGCTTAGGACAGGGCCCGGGGGAAAAACTGTTTTTT. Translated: CASSLGQGPGEKLFF.

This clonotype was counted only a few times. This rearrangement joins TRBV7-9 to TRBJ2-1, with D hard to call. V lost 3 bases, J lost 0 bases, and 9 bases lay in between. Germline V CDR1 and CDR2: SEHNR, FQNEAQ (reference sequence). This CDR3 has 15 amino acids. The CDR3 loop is CASSLGKSSYNEQFF. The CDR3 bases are TGTGCCAGCAGCTTGGGTAAAAGCTCCTACAATGAGCAGTTCTTC.

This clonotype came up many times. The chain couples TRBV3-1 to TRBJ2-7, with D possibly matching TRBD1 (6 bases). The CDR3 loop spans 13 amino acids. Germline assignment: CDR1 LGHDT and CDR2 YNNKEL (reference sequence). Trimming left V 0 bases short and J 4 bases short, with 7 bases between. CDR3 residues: CASSQDRGYEQYF. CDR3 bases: TGTGCCAGCAGCCAAGATAGGGGGTACGAGCAGTACTTC.

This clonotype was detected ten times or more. CDR3 DNA sequence: TGTGCCAGCAGCGCACTAGCGGGAGTGGGGTACTTC. Residues: CASSALAGVGYF. The J gene is TRBJ2-5, the V gene TRBV9; 11 nucleotides align to TRBD2. The CDR3 has 12 residues. The trim removed 3 bases at V and 13 bases at J, leaving 5 bases unmatched. The germline CDR1 and CDR2 sequences are SGDLS and YYNGEE.

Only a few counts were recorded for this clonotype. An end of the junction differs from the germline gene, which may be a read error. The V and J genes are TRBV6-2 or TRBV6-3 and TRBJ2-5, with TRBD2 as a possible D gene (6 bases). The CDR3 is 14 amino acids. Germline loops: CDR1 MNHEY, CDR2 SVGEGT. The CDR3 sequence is CASSPERRVETLYF. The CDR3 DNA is TGTGCCAGCAGTCCCGAGCGGAGGGTGGAGACCCTGTACTTC.

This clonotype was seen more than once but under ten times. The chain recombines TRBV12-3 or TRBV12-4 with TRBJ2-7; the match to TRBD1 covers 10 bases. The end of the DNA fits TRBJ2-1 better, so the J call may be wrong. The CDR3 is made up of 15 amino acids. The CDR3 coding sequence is TGTGCCAGCAGAGTAGCCGGGACAGGGGTCAATGAGCAGTTCTTC. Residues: CASRVAGTGVNEQFF.

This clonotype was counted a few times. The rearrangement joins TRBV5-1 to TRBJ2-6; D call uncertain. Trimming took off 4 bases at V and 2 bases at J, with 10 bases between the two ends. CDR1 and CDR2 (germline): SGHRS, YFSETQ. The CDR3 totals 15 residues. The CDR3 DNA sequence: TGCGCCAGCAGCCCTAAGAACGCTGGGGCCAACGTCCTGACTTTC. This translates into CASSPKNAGANVLTF. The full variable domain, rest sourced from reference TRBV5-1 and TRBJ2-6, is KAGVTQTPRYLIKTRGQQVTLSCSPISGHRSVSWYQQTPGQGLQFLFEYFSETQRNKGNFPGRFSGRQFSNSRSEMNVSTLELGDSALYLCASSPKNAGANVLTFGAGSRLTVL.